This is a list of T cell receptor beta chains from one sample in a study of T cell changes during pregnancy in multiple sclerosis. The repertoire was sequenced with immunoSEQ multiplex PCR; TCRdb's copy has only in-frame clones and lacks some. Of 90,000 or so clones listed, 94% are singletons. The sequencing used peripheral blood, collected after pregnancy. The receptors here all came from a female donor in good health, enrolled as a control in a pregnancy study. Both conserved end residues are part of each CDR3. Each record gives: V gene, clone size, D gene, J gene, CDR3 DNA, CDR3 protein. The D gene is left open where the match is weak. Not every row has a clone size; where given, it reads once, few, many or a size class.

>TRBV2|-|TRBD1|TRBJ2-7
TGTGCCAGCAGTGAGACAGGGAATGAGCAGTACTTC
CASSETGNEQYF
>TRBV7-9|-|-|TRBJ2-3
TGTGCCAGCAGCTTACTTAAGAGCGGCCTTAGCACAGATACGCAGTATTTT
CASSLLKSGLSTDTQYF
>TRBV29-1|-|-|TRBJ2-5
TGCAGCGTCGGGGTGGGGGAGACCCAGTACTTC
CSVGVGETQYF
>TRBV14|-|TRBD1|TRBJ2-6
TGTGCCAGCAGCCAAACGGCCGGGACAGGGGCCTTCGGGGCCAACGTCCTGACTTTC
CASSQTAGTGAFGANVLTF
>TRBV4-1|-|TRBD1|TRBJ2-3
TGCGCCAGCAGCCAACGGTACGGGACAGGGGGCACAGATACGCAGTATTTT
CASSQRYGTGGTDTQYF
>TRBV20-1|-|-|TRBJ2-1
TGCAGTGCCTACTACAATGAGCAGTTCTTC
CSAYYNEQFF
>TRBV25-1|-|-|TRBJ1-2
TGTGCCAGCAGTGCGGGGGACTATGGCTACACCTTC
CASSAGDYGYTF
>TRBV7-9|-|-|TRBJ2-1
TGTGCCAGCAGCTTAGTGAGGAGTAACAATGAGCAGTTCTTC
CASSLVRSNNEQFF
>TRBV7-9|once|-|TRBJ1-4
TGTGCCAGCAGCTTAAACCCAGAGCGTAATGGACTGTTTTTT
CASSLNPERNGLFF
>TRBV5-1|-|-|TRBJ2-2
TGCGCCAGCAGTGACGGTCGGCGGTACACCGGGGAGCTGTTTTTT
CASSDGRRYTGELFF
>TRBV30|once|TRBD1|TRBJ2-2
TGTGCCTGGAGTGTACAGGGGGCCGGGGAGCTGTTTTTT
CAWSVQGAGELFF
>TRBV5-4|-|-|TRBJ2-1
TGTGCCAGCAATGGAAATCGGGTCCGGGGTAGTAATGAGCAGTTCTTC
CASNGNRVRGSNEQFF
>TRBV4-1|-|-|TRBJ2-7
TGCGCCAGCAGCCAAGGAGATGACAATCCTATCTACGAGCAGTACTTC
CASSQGDDNPIYEQYF
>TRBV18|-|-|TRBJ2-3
TGTGCCAGCTCACCAACGTCGGTCCCAGATACGCAGTATTTT
CASSPTSVPDTQYF
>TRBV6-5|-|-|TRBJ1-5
TGTGCCAGCAGTTACTCGAAAGTTACCTCAATCAGTTCCCAGCATTTT
CASSYSKVTSISSQHF